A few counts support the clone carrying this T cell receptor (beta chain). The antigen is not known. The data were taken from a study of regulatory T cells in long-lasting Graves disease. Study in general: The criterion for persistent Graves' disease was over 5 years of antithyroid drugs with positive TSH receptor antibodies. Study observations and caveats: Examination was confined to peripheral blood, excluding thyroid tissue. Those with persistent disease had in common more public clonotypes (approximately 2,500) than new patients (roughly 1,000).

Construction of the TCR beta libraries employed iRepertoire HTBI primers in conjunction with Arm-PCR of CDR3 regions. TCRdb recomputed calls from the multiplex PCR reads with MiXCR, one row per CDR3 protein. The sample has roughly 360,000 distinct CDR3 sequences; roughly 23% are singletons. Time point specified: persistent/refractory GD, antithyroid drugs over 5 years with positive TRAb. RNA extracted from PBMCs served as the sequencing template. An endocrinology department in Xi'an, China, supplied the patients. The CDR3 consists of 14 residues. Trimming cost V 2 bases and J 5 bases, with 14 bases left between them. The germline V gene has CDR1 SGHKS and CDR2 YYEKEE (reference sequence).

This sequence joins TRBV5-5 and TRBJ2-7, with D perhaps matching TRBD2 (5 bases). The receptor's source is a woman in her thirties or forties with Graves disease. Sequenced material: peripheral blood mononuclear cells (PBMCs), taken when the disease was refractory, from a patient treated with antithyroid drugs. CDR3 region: CASSFDGNENEQYF. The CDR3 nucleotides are TGTGCCAGCAGCTTCGACGGGAATGAGAACGAGCAGTACTTC.